This TCR beta chain was sequenced during a study of T cell responses to AZD1222 COVID-19 vaccine. Remarks on this clone: Its antigen is unknown.

CDR1 is KGHSY and CDR2 is FQNENV in the germline V gene. The CDR3 spans 14 residues. The V gene lost 6 bases and the J gene lost 7 bases, with 18 bases spanning the gap. Clones were sequenced by immunoSEQ multiplex PCR, and TCRdb holds only the in-frame ones, with some missing. The repertoire consists of roughly 70,000 clones, with more than 80% occurring once and the leading ten covering about 2.4%. Overall study results and limits: Sampling captured repertoires only after the peak T cell response. There were mostly white British donors and more females than males, and clonal diversity was possibly underestimated. Regions left unmutated in variants are reportedly the target of nearly half of spike-specific TCRs.

This receptor was obtained from an adult in good health. Specimen: peripheral blood, collected on day 0 of AZD1222 vaccination. The V and J genes are TRBV16 and TRBJ1-2, with a tentative D call TRBD1 (5 bases). CDR3 sequence: CASSSREGRSGYTF. As DNA, the CDR3 is TGTGCCAGCAGTTCCCGTGAGGGGCGGAGTGGCTACACCTTC.